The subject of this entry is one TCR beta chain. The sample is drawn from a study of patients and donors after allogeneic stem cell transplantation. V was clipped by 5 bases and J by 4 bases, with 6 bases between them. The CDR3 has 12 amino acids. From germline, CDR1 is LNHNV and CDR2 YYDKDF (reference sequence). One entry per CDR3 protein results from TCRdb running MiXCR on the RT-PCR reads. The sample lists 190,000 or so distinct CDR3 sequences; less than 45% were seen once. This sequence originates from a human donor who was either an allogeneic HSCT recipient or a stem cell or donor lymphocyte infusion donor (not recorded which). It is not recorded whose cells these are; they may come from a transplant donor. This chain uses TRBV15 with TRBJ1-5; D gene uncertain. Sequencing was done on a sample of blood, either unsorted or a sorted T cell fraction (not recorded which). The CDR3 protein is CATSVTNQPQHF. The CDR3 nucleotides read TGTGCCACCAGCGTAACGAATCAGCCCCAGCATTTT.